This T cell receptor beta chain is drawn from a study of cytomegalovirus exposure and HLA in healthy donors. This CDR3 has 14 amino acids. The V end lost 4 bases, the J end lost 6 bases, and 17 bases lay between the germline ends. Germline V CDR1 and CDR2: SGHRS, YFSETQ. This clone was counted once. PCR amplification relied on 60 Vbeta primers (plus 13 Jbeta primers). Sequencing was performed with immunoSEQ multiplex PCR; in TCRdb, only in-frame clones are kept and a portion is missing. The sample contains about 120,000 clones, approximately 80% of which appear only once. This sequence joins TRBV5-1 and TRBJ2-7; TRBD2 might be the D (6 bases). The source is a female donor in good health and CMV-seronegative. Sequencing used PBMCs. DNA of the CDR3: TGCGCCAGCAGCCCCGAGGGGACTCTTCTCGAGCAGTACTTC. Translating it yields CASSPEGTLLEQYF.